This T cell receptor beta chain was retrieved from a study of T cell clonality in common variable immunodeficiency (dated by TCRdb to between 2014 and 2016). Results and caveats for the whole study, not just this receptor: CVID subjects shared fewer TCRbeta clones with each other than healthy controls did (p < 0.0001). Even though DNA input was equal, the average per sample came to about 81,820 unique sequences for controls compared with approximately 29,000 for CVID samples. The authors noted that sequencing repertoires of T cell subpopulations would be needed to clarify what caused the increased clonality in CVID. Correlations of repertoire features with clinical complications were constrained by heterogeneity among patients within the CVID cohort. Compared with healthy controls, CVID subjects showed increased TCRbeta clonality (t-test p = 0.018), a feature most characteristic of about a third of subjects. CVID TCRbeta sequences were reported to have fewer deletions and N-nucleotide insertions and to lack highly modified clones with 13 or more V deletions.

From its cysteine to its phenylalanine, the CDR3 spans 15 amino acids. Shown are 36 bases from within the CDR3, in frame from base 1. Trimming leaves V shorter by 2 bases and J shorter by 6 bases, with the junction holding 8 bases beyond the gene matches. CDR1 and CDR2 (DFQATT, SNEGSKA) derive from the germline V gene (reference sequence). For sequencing input, CVID and control samples contributed equivalent amounts of genomic DNA. For every sample, a 60 bp segment covering the rearranged TCRbeta CDR3 region was amplified and then sequenced. The immunoSEQ assay, a bias-corrected multiplex PCR combined with high-throughput sequencing, was used for TCRbeta amplification. Per the authors' processing: Every unique nucleotide sequence was considered a clone and was annotated with V, D and J genes, copy number and frequency. Sequences were labeled productive if in frame, and non-productive if out of frame or containing stop codons. As previously described, clonality was calculated on the basis of Shannon's entropy. The predicted amino acid sequences of productive clones were used to derive the mean CDR3 Kyte-Doolittle hydropathy. Scaled V gene usage was hierarchically clustered using Manhattan distance and complete linkage with the R hclust function. Sharing of clones by CDR3 amino acid sequence was evaluated by resampling 12 repertoires per group over 100 rounds. The repertoires were searched for around 75 published EBV-specific and around 240 published CMV-specific TCRbeta sequences. A couple of CVID samples that yielded fewer than 10,000 sequences were excluded from the analysis, so 35 to 50 CVID repertoires were retained. In its TCRdb copy, this immuneACCESS table keeps in-frame sequences only and misses some clones. Where compared with another copy, unresolved V genes explain less than half of these, and the others have no known cause. Clone size and V and J calls were adopted from that table, with D and trimming inferred from the DNA. This sample has under 40,000 clones, none of them a singleton. The ten largest clonotypes hold about 1% of the sample.

Most of the CVID patients and most of the healthy controls were of Caucasian heritage. Heparinized peripheral whole blood samples of roughly 5 to 8.5 ml were obtained from each donor. TCRbeta CDR3 repertoires were sequenced from genomic DNA of adults with common variable immune deficiency (CVID) and healthy adult controls. There were approximately 22 healthy adult volunteers in the control group (12 female and ten or so male), ranging in age from about 23 to 66 years, with a mean age of around 34. Diluted blood was density-centrifuged over Hypaque 1077 or Ficoll-Paque to isolate peripheral blood mononuclear cells. Genomic DNA was extracted from unsorted mononuclear cells by Qiagen column purification or by a centrifugation-based method. This clone was seen ten or more times. The specificity of this receptor is unknown. The CDR3 extends 3 residues past the end of the read, so its final part is completed from the germline J gene.

The clonotype originates from a person aged 18 to 70 in good health. The V and J segments used are TRBV20-1 and TRBJ2-1, and TRBD1 matches 9 of the central bases. Specimen: peripheral blood mononuclear cells. The sequenced CDR3 bases are TGCAGTGCTAGAAACCGGGACAGGGTCATCAATGAG. It is translated as CSARNRDRVINE. The entire CDR3 protein reads CSARNRDRVINEQFF.